A selection of T cell receptor beta chains follows, all from one sample in a study of blood T cell repertoires in COVID-19. This table comes from immunoSEQ multiplex PCR, and its TCRdb copy is limited to in-frame clones, with some not included. Of just over 350,000 clones in the sample, roughly 90% were seen once. The sequenced material came from PBMCs or T cells enriched from blood (not recorded which). The receptors were gathered from a woman aged 25 to 39 who had recovered from COVID-19. Each CDR3 is given with its conserved first and last residue. A D gene is named only where the DNA matches it firmly. Clone size is shown for a subset of rows, as once, few, many or a class of expanded clone.

TRBV28,TRBJ1-1,.,TRBD1,TGTGCCAGCAGTTTACAGGGGGCGTGGACTGAAGCTTTCTTT,CASSLQGAWTEAFF
TRBV5-1,TRBJ1-2,.,TRBD1,TGCGCCAGCAGCCCCGACAGGGTTGGCTACACCTTC,CASSPDRVGYTF
TRBV3-1/TRBV3-2,TRBJ1-4,.,.,TGTGCCAGCAGCCAACCAGGAACTAATGAAAAACTGTTTTTT,CASSQPGTNEKLFF
TRBV7-3,TRBJ1-1,.,.,TGTGCCAGCAGCTTCCAGGGTGTAGGCACTGAAGCTTTCTTT,CASSFQGVGTEAFF
TRBV3-1/TRBV3-2,TRBJ1-1,few,.,TGTGCCAGCAGCCAAGGGTTAGAAAACACTGAAGCTTTCTTT,CASSQGLENTEAFF
TRBV9,TRBJ2-6,.,.,TGTGCCAGCAGCGACTATGGGGCCAACGTCCTGACTTTC,CASSDYGANVLTF
TRBV5-8,TRBJ1-1,.,.,TGTGCCAGCAGCTTGACATCTGTTAACACTGAAGCTTTCTTT,CASSLTSVNTEAFF
TRBV11-3,TRBJ2-3,.,.,TGTGCCAGCAGCTTGGGGGGGGGCCAGACAGATACGCAGTATTTT,CASSLGGGQTDTQYF
TRBV29-1,TRBJ1-2,.,.,TGCAGCGTTGAAGACTATCAGGCTGCCTATGGCTACACCTTC,CSVEDYQAAYGYTF
TRBV29-1,TRBJ1-2,few,.,TGCAGCGTTGAAGAGCCCTTAGTTTTTAACTATGGCTACACCTTC,CSVEEPLVFNYGYTF
TRBV5-4,TRBJ1-1,.,.,TGTGCCAGCACCATACAGGGTTTGAACACTGAAGCTTTCTTT,CASTIQGLNTEAFF
TRBV2,TRBJ1-5,.,.,TGTGCCAGCAGTTACGGACAGCAGAATCAGCCCCAGCATTTT,CASSYGQQNQPQHF
TRBV3-1/TRBV3-2,TRBJ1-5,.,.,TGTGCCAGCAGCCAAGATCTAGGGGATCCCCCTAGCAATCAGCCCCAGCATTTT,CASSQDLGDPPSNQPQHF
TRBV28,TRBJ2-3,few,TRBD2,TGTGCCAGCAGTTGGCAGGGAGGGGATACGCAGTATTTT,CASSWQGGDTQYF
TRBV2,TRBJ2-1,.,TRBD1,TGTGCCAGCAGTGAAAAGACAGGGTTAAGCTCCTACAATGAGCAGTTCTTC,CASSEKTGLSSYNEQFF
TRBV3-1/TRBV3-2,TRBJ1-5,.,.,TGTGCCAGCAGCCAAGGGGGAGGGGGATTTGGTCAGCCCCAGCATTTT,CASSQGGGGFGQPQHF
TRBV29-1,TRBJ2-1,once,.,TGCAGCGTTGAGGGCGGGATCGATGTACTAGACTACAATGAGCAGTTCTTC,CSVEGGIDVLDYNEQFF
TRBV7-9,TRBJ2-7,few,.,TGTGCCAGCTTCGCAGGCAGTGGGCCAAACGAGCAGTACTTC,CASFAGSGPNEQYF
TRBV7-9,TRBJ1-5,.,.,TGTGCCAGCAGCCAACAGGTTGATCAGCCCCAGCATTTT,CASSQQVDQPQHF
TRBV23-1,TRBJ1-1,.,TRBD1,TGCGCCAGCAGTCACCCCCGGGACAGCACAATGAACACTGAAGCTTTCTTT,CASSHPRDSTMNTEAFF
TRBV4-2,TRBJ1-5,.,TRBD1,TGTGCCAGCAGCCAAGAATGGATAACAGGGGGACAGCCCCAGCATTTT,CASSQEWITGGQPQHF